A single sample is the source of the 17 T cell receptor beta chains below, sequenced in a study of cytomegalovirus exposure and HLA in healthy donors. Produced via immunoSEQ multiplex PCR; TCRdb's table is partial and in-frame only. The sample lists some 140,000 clones, approximately 89% occurring once. The sample taken for sequencing was PBMCs. Receptor source: a woman in her late teens or twenties in good health and CMV-seropositive.

The V gene is TRBV6-6, the J gene TRBJ1-6, with D unresolved. From germline, CDR1 is MNHNY and CDR2 SVGAGI (reference sequence). CDR3 length: 16 residues. V was trimmed by 7 bases and J by 6 bases, leaving 19 bases between them. In DNA, the CDR3 is TGTGCCAGCAACCAAAGAGGTGCCGGATTTAATTCACCCCTCCACTTT. Translated: CASNQRGAGFNSPLHF.

The chain recombines TRBV29-1 with TRBJ1-2; TRBD1 agrees at 8 bases. The CDR3 runs 14 residues. The germline gives CDR1 SQVTM, CDR2 ANQGSEA. The V gene end was trimmed by 1 base and the J gene end by 6 bases; junction bases not matched to a gene: 7. This CDR3 reads CSVEVSRGQNGYTF. For the CDR3, the DNA is TGCAGCGTTGAAGTCTCCAGGGGGCAGAATGGCTACACCTTC.

The chain couples TRBV5-5 to TRBJ1-6; tentatively, D is TRBD1 (5 bases). Germline V gives CDR1 SGHKS, CDR2 YYEKEE (reference sequence). Trimming cost V 4 bases and J 10 bases, with 18 bases left between them. This CDR3 contains 15 residues. The CDR3 protein is CASSPVAGIGSPLHF. The CDR3, as DNA: TGTGCCAGCAGCCCGGTAGCAGGGATCGGCTCACCCCTCCACTTT.

The V call is TRBV10-1, the J call TRBJ2-3; D is possibly TRBD2 (5 bases). Trimming pared 3 bases from V and 1 base from J, leaving 11 bases between. Germline assignment: CDR1 WNHNN and CDR2 SYGVQD (reference sequence). The CDR3 sequence is 15 residues long. The CDR3 reads CASSDKKGGTDTQYF. CDR3 sequence (DNA): TGCGCCAGCAGTGATAAGAAGGGAGGCACAGATACGCAGTATTTT.

V usage is TRBV9 and J usage is TRBJ1-1; 8 bases align to TRBD1. The CDR3 runs 15 residues. V trimming: 3 bases; J trimming: 5 bases; junction bases outside the gene matches: 9. CDR1 SGDLS and CDR2 YYNGEE come from the germline V gene. The CDR3 sequence is CASSADRGGWTEAFF. As DNA, the CDR3 is TGTGCCAGCAGCGCCGACAGGGGTGGATGGACTGAAGCTTTCTTT.

V gene TRBV19 combines with J gene TRBJ2-1; 8 nucleotides line up with TRBD2. CDR1 is LNHDA and CDR2 is SQIVND in the germline V gene (reference sequence). The CDR3 sequence is 15 residues long. V was pared by 10 bases and J by 4 bases, with 12 bases of the junction left unmatched. CDR3 coding DNA: TGTGCCACCTCCCCCTCTAGCGGGCCTTACAATGAGCAGTTCTTC. It is translated as CATSPSSGPYNEQFF.

The J gene is TRBJ2-1, the V gene TRBV6-1; weak D call: TRBD2 (5 bases). The CDR3 contains 13 residues. The V gene lost 0 bases and the J gene lost 6 bases, with 6 bases spanning the gap. Germline V gene data show CDR1 as MNHNS and CDR2 as SASEGT. The chain's CDR3 is CASSEAEVNEQFF. CDR3 sequence (DNA): TGTGCCAGCAGTGAAGCGGAGGTCAATGAGCAGTTCTTC.

In this sample, this clone turned up once. The chain combines TRBV5-1 with TRBJ2-7, with D perhaps matching TRBD1 (6 bases). CDR3 length: 14 residues. Trimming took off 1 base at V and 4 bases at J, with 12 bases between the two ends. The V gene's germline CDR1 is SGHRS and CDR2 YFSETQ. DNA for the CDR3: TGCGCCAGCAGCTTGCTGACAGGAGAGTACGAGCAGTACTTC. Its translation: CASSLLTGEYEQYF. Complete variable domain (other parts from reference TRBV5-1 and TRBJ2-7): KAGVTQTPRYLIKTRGQQVTLSCSPISGHRSVSWYQQTPGQGLQFLFEYFSETQRNKGNFPGRFSGRQFSNSRSEMNVSTLELGDSALYLCASSLLTGEYEQYFGPGTRLTVT.

The chain employs TRBV7-2 and TRBJ1-1, with 9 positions matching TRBD1. This CDR3 contains 18 residues. The ends lost 4 bases at V and 2 bases at J; junction bases unmatched: 14. In germline, CDR1 is SGHTA, CDR2 FQGNSA. DNA of the CDR3: TGTGCCAGCAGCTGGCCTGGGGGGACAGGGTTTGTAAACACTGAAGCTTTCTTT. Its translation is CASSWPGGTGFVNTEAFF.

The rearrangement uses TRBV15 and TRBJ1-3; 10 nucleotides align to TRBD1. The CDR3 contains 15 residues. Germline V gene lookup returns CDR1 LNHNV and CDR2 YYDKDF (reference sequence). The ends lost 3 bases at V and 3 bases at J; junction bases unmatched: 2. The CDR3 region has the DNA TGTGCCACCAGCAGGGACAGGGGGTATGGAAACACCATATATTTT. This encodes CATSRDRGYGNTIYF. Combining the CDR3 with reference TRBV15 and TRBJ1-3 gives the whole variable domain DAMVIQNPRYQVTQFGKPVTLSCSQTLNHNVMYWYQQKSSQAPKLLFHYYDKDFNNEADTPDNFQSRRPNTSFCFLDIRSPGLGDTAMYLCATSRDRGYGNTIYFGEGSWLTVV.

CDR3 protein: CASRTTGVGSPLHF. The CDR3 DNA is TGTGCCAGCAGGACAACAGGGGTTGGTTCACCCCTCCACTTT. V usage is TRBV28 and J usage is TRBJ1-6; 7 bases fit TRBD1. The CDR3 has 14 residues. J gave up 9 bases and V 6 bases, and 8 bases lay outside the gene matches. Germline CDR1 reads MDHEN; CDR2 reads SYDVKM.

The chain is built from TRBV4-1 and TRBJ2-7, with a tentative D call TRBD1 (5 bases). CDR3 length: 13 amino acids. The germline V gene has CDR1 MGHRA and CDR2 YSYEKL. The ends were cut back, 0 bases at V and 3 bases at J, with 6 bases in the middle. CDR3: CASSQERGYEQYF. CDR3 nucleotides: TGCGCCAGCAGCCAAGAAAGGGGCTACGAGCAGTACTTC.

This clone was seen at least ten times. The chain uses TRBV7-8 and TRBJ1-5; TRBD1 is a possible D gene (5 bases). This CDR3 is built from 15 residues. With 1 base removed from V and 0 bases from J, the gap between germline ends came to 7 bases. Germline CDR1 and CDR2: SGHVS and FQNEAQ. The CDR3 DNA sequence: TGTGCCAGCAGCTTAGAGGGGAATAGCAATCAGCCCCAGCATTTT. This encodes CASSLEGNSNQPQHF.

The J gene is TRBJ1-2, the V gene TRBV6-6; 10 bases align to TRBD1. Germline V gives CDR1 MNHNY, CDR2 SVGAGI (reference sequence). CDR3 size: 14 residues. V was pared by 0 bases and J by 8 bases, with 3 bases of the junction left unmatched. In DNA, the CDR3 is TGTGCCAGCAGTTACTCGACAGGGGGCAGGGGCTACACCTTC. Translated, it gives CASSYSTGGRGYTF.

This chain links TRBV4-1 with TRBJ1-2; TRBD1 is a possible D gene (5 bases). Trimming took 0 bases from V and 7 from J, leaving 9 bases between them. The germline V gene encodes CDR1 MGHRA and CDR2 YSYEKL. The CDR3 is 13 residues long. The CDR3 nucleotides are TGCGCCAGCAGCCAAGAAGGGGTCGTTGGCTACACCTTC. Translation: CASSQEGVVGYTF.

The V call is TRBV28, the J call TRBJ2-7; 10 bases are shared with TRBD1. The CDR3 has 15 residues. Per the germline V gene, CDR1 is MDHEN and CDR2 is SYDVKM. Trimming at V came to 6 bases and at J to 1 base, leaving 6 bases not matched to a gene. CDR3 DNA sequence: TGTGCCAGCAGCAGGGACAGGGGAAAGTCCTACGAGCAGTACTTC. Amino acid sequence: CASSRDRGKSYEQYF.

This clone appeared a few times. The chain has TRBV19 and TRBJ1-2; D remains ambiguous. V was shortened by 10 bases and J by 1 base, with 10 bases between the two germline ends. CDR1 is LNHDA, CDR2 SQIVND, per germline (reference sequence). The CDR3 runs to 12 residues. Here the CDR3 reads CATLTLNYGYTF. The DNA for the CDR3 is TGTGCCACCCTAACCCTTAACTATGGCTACACCTTC.